A selection of T cell receptor beta chains follows, all from one sample in a study of response to subunit inactivated influenza vaccine. One entry per CDR3 protein, called by TCRdb with MiXCR from the RT-PCR reads. The sample yields 500,000 to 600,000 distinct CDR3 sequences, approximately 15% seen once. This specimen was CD4+ T cells sorted from PBMCs, taken approximately 25 months after vaccination. The receptors were gathered from a man aged 50 to 69 who received an inactivated influenza vaccine. The CDR3 runs from the conserved cysteine through the conserved F or W. Fields, in order: J gene, CDR3 length, V gene, CDR3 protein.

>TRBJ2-7|17|TRBV10-3
CAISRFGTSGSPYEQYF
>TRBJ1-2|15|TRBV6-2/TRBV6-3
CASSYGGTGNYGYTF
>TRBJ1-4|15|TRBV18
CASSPAGSTNEKLFF
>TRBJ2-3|16|TRBV20-1
CSARDFLAGSTDTQYF
>TRBJ2-1|14|TRBV12-3/TRBV12-4
CASSFADRGGEQFF
>TRBJ2-2|14|TRBV7-7
CASSVDGNTGELFF
>TRBJ2-3|15|TRBV20-1
CSAGYGTGRGDTQYF
>TRBJ2-1|17|TRBV11-2
CASSFRASSGGYNEQFF
>TRBJ2-3|14|TRBV5-1
CASSESTGTDTQYF
>TRBJ1-2|12|TRBV12-3/TRBV12-4
CASSLRNRGFLF
>TRBJ2-1|12|TRBV29-1
CSGVVVGNEQFF
>TRBJ1-4|15|TRBV12-3/TRBV12-4
CASSPTQGAREKLFF
>TRBJ2-1|12|TRBV6-2/TRBV6-3
CASSYVANEQFF
>TRBJ2-1|15|TRBV27
CASRDVTSSYNEQFF
>TRBJ1-1|15|TRBV7-2
CASSPHRGRGTEAFF
>TRBJ2-1|13|TRBV12-3/TRBV12-4
CASSLAGAFEQFF
>TRBJ2-5|13|TRBV12-3/TRBV12-4
CASSLDSTETQYF
>TRBJ2-1|13|TRBV23-1
CASTGTVYNEQFF
>TRBJ1-5|12|TRBV12-3/TRBV12-4
CASSSQPEAQHF
>TRBJ1-1|15|TRBV5-5
CASSFGGLRRFEAFF
>TRBJ2-5|14|TRBV10-2
CAIRLAGGQETQYF
>TRBJ2-5|17|TRBV6-5
CASSYSIGTLNSETQYF
>TRBJ2-2|15|TRBV4-1
CASSETGTRTGELFF
>TRBJ2-3|18|TRBV20-1
CSARGLAGSSGGADTQYF
>TRBJ2-3|17|TRBV11-2
CASSSLAGALGTDTQYF
>TRBJ2-3|14|TRBV12-3/TRBV12-4
CASSFGRGTDTQYF
>TRBJ2-1|16|TRBV28
CASSSPLAGVDNEQFF
>TRBJ1-1|14|TRBV18
CPSSLGTQGPEAFF
>TRBJ2-1|16|TRBV7-9
CASSPPSAGGGNEQFF
>TRBJ1-2|14|TRBV12-3/TRBV12-4
CASSLTGTGYGYTF
>TRBJ2-3|14|TRBV19
CASSIEGRTDTQYF
>TRBJ1-1|14|TRBV5-8
CASSLFLGDTEAFF
>TRBJ1-4|16|TRBV24-1
CATSRFWTSGCEKLFF
>TRBJ2-5|16|TRBV15
CATSRDYSAGKETQYF
>TRBJ2-5|14|TRBV6-5
CASSYSTGQETQYF
>TRBJ1-1|16|TRBV7-2
CASSLRPSQGGTEAFF
>TRBJ1-2|15|TRBV4-2
CASSQDYLGNYGYTF
>TRBJ2-1|17|TRBV27
CASSLTSGGAFRHEQFF
>TRBJ2-1|16|TRBV5-1
CASSRDPGPSYNEQFF
>TRBJ2-5|15|TRBV5-1
CASSLEPRKQETQYF
>TRBJ2-3|16|TRBV5-6
CASSLEVGGGTDTQYF
>TRBJ1-2|12|TRBV6-5
CASFLINYGYTF
>TRBJ2-1|14|TRBV27
CASSSTPNELEQFF
>TRBJ1-2|12|TRBV12-3/TRBV12-4
CASTRQGDGYTF
>TRBJ2-7|15|TRBV6-5
CASSYSGQGSYEQYF
>TRBJ1-4|14|TRBV20-1
CSARDGRPEEKLFF
>TRBJ2-1|16|TRBV14
CASSQEPAYSSNEQFF
>TRBJ1-2|13|TRBV5-1
CASSSGPGAGYTF
>TRBJ2-7|14|TRBV12-3/TRBV12-4
CASTLGPGGYEQYF
>TRBJ1-4|13|TRBV29-1
CSLVPDGIEKLFF
>TRBJ2-5|14|TRBV12-3/TRBV12-4
CASSEEQGFETQYF
>TRBJ2-7|13|TRBV4-3
CASSTEDPYEQYF
>TRBJ1-3|20|TRBV28
CASSPRGSDRAYRLGNTIYF
>TRBJ2-2|17|TRBV27
CASSLGSRISITGELFF
>TRBJ2-1|15|TRBV6-5
CASSLRGGTYNEQFF
>TRBJ2-2|16|TRBV5-6
CASSLYGGWNTGELFF
>TRBJ2-2|14|TRBV20-1
CSARGQVNNGELFF
>TRBJ1-3|14|TRBV15
CATSRAGSGNTIYF
>TRBJ2-1|15|TRBV5-1
CASSLGQGVYNEQFF
>TRBJ1-3|14|TRBV10-3
CAISETTSGNTIYF